These 18 T cell receptor beta chains came from one sample sequenced in a study of identical twins. TCRdb re-derived calls from the 5' RACE reads in MiXCR, one entry per CDR3 protein. The sample holds 700,000 to 950,000 distinct CDR3 sequences; about 12% are singletons and the top ten take about 1.6%. These data are also associated with another study on yellow fever vaccine responses in identical twins.

Sequenced material: PBMCs. These receptors all stem from a woman younger than 35 in good health.

This chain joins TRBV7-9 and TRBJ2-1; 10 nucleotides align to TRBD2. The V segment lost 5 bases and the J segment 8 bases; nucleotides outside the gene matches: 12. CDR1 and CDR2 from the germline V gene are SEHNR and FQNEAQ (reference sequence). The CDR3 spans 16 residues. CDR3 in amino acids: CASSPRSPSGSHEQFF. CDR3 sequence (DNA): TGTGCCAGCAGCCCGAGGTCTCCTAGCGGGAGTCATGAGCAGTTCTTC.

The table lists this clonotype with a few counts. This chain links TRBV7-6 with TRBJ2-2; no definite D call. V was pared by 1 base and J by 4 bases, with 7 bases between. Germline V lookup: CDR1 SGHVS, CDR2 FNYEAQ. CDR3 size: 14 residues. The CDR3 nucleotides are TGTGCCAGCAGCTTAGGAGAGACCACCGGGGAGCTGTTTTTT. This translates into CASSLGETTGELFF.

This clonotype turned up a few times. The chain couples TRBV12-3 or TRBV12-4 to TRBJ2-2, with D tentatively TRBD1 (6 bases). The V gene lost 3 bases and the J gene lost 3 bases, with 8 bases spanning the gap. The CDR3 is 14 residues long. In nucleotides, the CDR3 is TGTGCCAGCAGTTTGGGGGCCCACACCGGGGAGCTGTTTTTT. This translates into CASSLGAHTGELFF.

This clonotype was picked up a small number of times. This chain uses TRBV4-1 with TRBJ2-1; the D is unclear. CDR1 is MGHRA and CDR2 is YSYEKL in the germline V gene. CDR3 length: 14 residues. Between the trimmed V and J ends, which lost 1 base and 7 bases, there was a span of 11 bases. CDR3 protein: CASSQGFLGNEQFF. CDR3 nucleotides: TGCGCCAGCAGCCAAGGGTTTTTGGGTAATGAGCAGTTCTTC.

V usage is TRBV24-1 and J usage is TRBJ2-3, with 7 nucleotides matching TRBD1. Germline V gives CDR1 KGHDR, CDR2 SFDVKD. The V and J ends lost 9 bases and 2 bases, in that order; junction bases with no gene match: 1. This CDR3 is built from 12 residues. The DNA for the CDR3 is TGTGCCACCCAGGGGGACACAGATACGCAGTATTTT. Translating gives CATQGDTDTQYF.

The chain links TRBV5-1 to TRBJ2-3, with TRBD2 matching over 7 bases. The CDR3 is made up of 16 amino acids. Trimming at V came to 4 bases and at J to 0 bases, leaving 8 bases not matched to a gene. Germline V CDR1 and CDR2: SGHRS, YFSETQ. DNA of the CDR3: TGCGCCAGCAGCCTTCCTAGCGGTTCTAGCACAGATACGCAGTATTTT. Encoded protein: CASSLPSGSSTDTQYF.

This clonotype was counted between two and nine times. This rearrangement joins TRBV11-3 to TRBJ2-1; TRBD2 matches 7 bases. With 1 base clipped from V and 9 bases from J, the junction kept 9 bases outside the gene matches. The CDR3 spans 15 residues. From germline, CDR1 is SGHNT and CDR2 YENEEA. CDR3 nucleotides: TGTGCCAGCAGCTTAGGCGGTAGCGGGCACCCTGAGCAGTTCTTC. This encodes CASSLGGSGHPEQFF.

This clonotype was counted many times. This chain uses TRBV12-3 or TRBV12-4 with TRBJ1-1; D uncertain. Between the trimmed V and J ends, which lost 2 bases and 8 bases, there was a span of 12 bases. CDR3 length equals 13 residues. The DNA of the CDR3 is TGTGCCAGCAGTTTATCGGGCCGGGTCGAAGCTTTCTTT. Its translation is CASSLSGRVEAFF.

This clonotype came up a few times. V is TRBV20-1 and J is TRBJ2-7; the match to TRBD2 covers 10 bases. Germline values: CDR1 DFQATT, CDR2 SNEGSKA (reference sequence). CDR3 length: 17 amino acids. The CDR3: CSARGSGGPDTSYEQYV. The DNA of the CDR3 is TGCAGTGCGAGAGGTAGCGGGGGGCCCGATACCTCCTACGAGCAGTACGTC.

The V call is TRBV28, the J call TRBJ1-5; 9 bases map to TRBD1. Germline V gene data show CDR1 as MDHEN and CDR2 as SYDVKM. J gave up 5 bases and V 5 bases, and 4 bases lay outside the gene matches. There are 14 residues in the CDR3. This chain's CDR3 is CASSPDRGDQPQHF. CDR3 sequence (DNA): TGTGCCAGCAGTCCCGACAGGGGGGATCAGCCCCAGCATTTT.

The chain joins TRBV20-1 to TRBJ2-1, with 7 bases identical to TRBD2. With V trimmed by 1 base and J by 5 bases, 17 bases remained unmatched. The CDR3 loop spans 18 amino acids. The germline V gene has CDR1 DFQATT and CDR2 SNEGSKA (reference sequence). In DNA, the CDR3 is TGCAGTGCTAGAGCGGACCCGTGGGGGGGAGGAAGCCACAATGAGCAGTTCTTC. It specifies CSARADPWGGGSHNEQFF.

This rearrangement joins TRBV7-9 to TRBJ2-1; D perhaps matches TRBD1 (5 bases). Trimming took 5 bases from V and 2 from J, leaving 13 bases between them. The CDR3 sequence is 15 residues long. Germline CDR1 is SEHNR and CDR2 is FQNEAQ (reference sequence). The CDR3 reads CASSPGRQTYNEQFF. The CDR3 DNA follows: TGTGCCAGCAGCCCAGGGCGACAAACCTACAATGAGCAGTTCTTC.

The chain is built from TRBV6-1 and TRBJ2-7; 7 bases match TRBD1. CDR3 length: 15 amino acids. Germline values: CDR1 MNHNS, CDR2 SASEGT. J gave up 4 bases and V 5 bases, and 11 bases lay outside the gene matches. This CDR3 reads CASSTIGTDTYEQYF. The CDR3 DNA reads as TGTGCCAGCAGTACGATCGGGACAGACACTTACGAGCAGTACTTC.

This chain uses TRBV7-8 with TRBJ2-7, with 7 bases that match TRBD2. Germline V gene sequence: CDR1 SGHVS, CDR2 FQNEAQ. CDR3 size: 16 residues. J gave up 6 bases and V 6 bases, and 17 bases lay outside the gene matches. The CDR3 sequence is CASRVGGAGVMSEQYF. As DNA, the CDR3 is TGTGCCAGCAGAGTTGGTGGGGCGGGAGTTATGAGCGAGCAGTACTTC.

This clonotype was detected a few times. This chain joins TRBV28 and TRBJ2-5, with 8 bases lining up with TRBD1. The CDR3 extends over 14 amino acids. Germline V gene data show CDR1 as MDHEN and CDR2 as SYDVKM. V lost 8 bases, J lost 4 bases, and 9 bases stayed unmatched. The CDR3 sequence: CASGGTGGLETQYF. CDR3 nucleotide sequence: TGTGCCAGCGGTGGAACAGGGGGGTTAGAGACCCAGTACTTC.

This chain uses TRBV24-1 with TRBJ2-3, with 8 nucleotides matching TRBD2. CDR3 length: 17 amino acids. Germline CDR1 is KGHDR and CDR2 is SFDVKD. V lost 1 base, J lost 6 bases, and 11 bases stayed unmatched. CDR3 region: CATSDFDQAGDGDTQYF. The CDR3 DNA follows: TGTGCCACCAGTGATTTCGACCAAGCGGGAGATGGGGATACGCAGTATTTT.

The V call is TRBV6-1, the J call TRBJ2-7; 7 nucleotides line up with TRBD2. J gave up 2 bases and V 6 bases, and 10 bases lay outside the gene matches. Per the germline V gene, CDR1 is MNHNS and CDR2 is SASEGT. The CDR3 contains 15 residues. This chain's CDR3 is CASSGRASGPYEQYF. The DNA for the CDR3 is TGTGCCAGCAGCGGTCGGGCTAGCGGTCCCTACGAGCAGTACTTC.

The chain's CDR3 is CASSHRQGITEAFF. The CDR3 coding sequence is TGCGCCAGCAGCCACCGACAGGGGATAACTGAAGCTTTCTTT. This chain links TRBV4-1 with TRBJ1-1; 8 bases are a match to TRBD1. Trimming at V came to 3 bases and at J to 5 bases, leaving 5 bases not matched to a gene. The CDR3 is made up of 14 amino acids. CDR1 MGHRA and CDR2 YSYEKL come from the germline V gene.